This TCR beta chain comes out of a study of cytomegalovirus exposure and HLA in healthy donors. PCR primers comprised 60 Vbeta and 13 Jbeta primers. Data came from immunoSEQ multiplex PCR; TCRdb stores just in-frame clones and leaves some out. The sample consists of 55,000 to 85,000 clones, around 72% of them appearing once. Per germline, CDR1 SGHNT and CDR2 YYREEE (reference sequence). The CDR3 length is 16 residues. V gave up 3 bases and J gave up 3 bases; unmatched junction bases: 9. The source material was PBMCs. This clonotype originated in a middle-aged woman in good health and CMV-seropositive. The chain is built from TRBV5-4 and TRBJ1-1; 9 nucleotides agree with TRBD1. The CDR3 sequence: CASSSGGQGRYTEAFF. CDR3 sequence (DNA): TGTGCCAGCAGCTCGGGAGGACAGGGGAGGTACACTGAAGCTTTCTTT.